Presented here are 11 T cell receptor beta chains from one specimen sequenced in a study of cytomegalovirus exposure and HLA in healthy donors. Primers: 60 Vbeta forward and 13 Jbeta reverse. Profiled with immunoSEQ multiplex PCR; TCRdb holds only in-frame clones, not every one. In the table there are around 150,000 clones, 65% to 80% of which are singletons. Source material: PBMCs. These receptors originate from a human donor in good health.

J is TRBJ2-7 and V is TRBV5-4; possible D gene TRBD2, 7 bases. CDR3 size: 16 residues. Germline CDR1 is SGHNT and CDR2 is YYREEE (reference sequence). Trimming left V 0 bases short and J 0 bases short, with 13 bases between. CDR3 loop: CASSLGGGPSSYEQYF. CDR3 nucleotides: TGTGCCAGCAGCTTGGGGGGGGGCCCCTCCTCCTACGAGCAGTACTTC.

The rearrangement links TRBV4-1 to TRBJ1-1; TRBD1 might be the D (5 bases). The germline CDR1 and CDR2 sequences are MGHRA and YSYEKL. Between the trimmed V and J ends, which lost 4 bases and 0 bases, there was a span of 15 bases. CDR3 length: 16 residues. As DNA, the CDR3 is TGCGCCAGCAGCCCAAGGGCAGGGTGGGTGAACACTGAAGCTTTCTTT. It is translated as CASSPRAGWVNTEAFF.

This clone showed up just a few times. The chain combines TRBV21-1 with TRBJ2-5; the tabulated D call, TRBD1, remains unverified against the DNA. TRBV21-1 is described as a pseudogene. The CDR3 has 16 residues. The CDR3: CASNFRGKRVQETQYF. In nucleotides, the CDR3 is TGTGCCAGCAACTTCAGGGGTAAGAGGGTCCAAGAGACCCAGTACTTC.

The gene calls are TRBV28 and TRBJ2-5, with 13 bases matching TRBD2. This CDR3 has 15 residues. Germline loops: CDR1 MDHEN, CDR2 SYDVKM. The trim removed 7 bases at V and 7 bases at J, leaving 9 bases unmatched. CDR3 protein: CASTRGLAGTGTQYF. Here the CDR3 DNA reads TGTGCCAGCACCCGGGGACTAGCGGGAACAGGGACCCAGTACTTC. The whole variable domain, filled in from reference TRBV28 and TRBJ2-5, reads DVKVTQSSRYLVKRTGEKVFLECVQDMDHENMFWYRQDPGLGLRLIYFSYDVKMKEKGDIPEGYSVSREKKERFSLILESASTNQTSMYLCASTRGLAGTGTQYFGPGTRLLVL.

The chain recombines TRBV7-2 with TRBJ1-1; D gene uncertain. The germline V and J ends were trimmed by 2 bases and 2 bases, with 6 bases remaining between them. In germline, CDR1 is SGHTA, CDR2 FQGNSA. The CDR3 length is 13 residues. The CDR3 region has the DNA TGTGCCAGCAGCTTACAGATTAACACTGAAGCTTTCTTT. It codes for CASSLQINTEAFF.

The sample holds a few counts of this clone. The V and J genes are TRBV28 and TRBJ2-7; 11 bases align to TRBD2. Losses at the gene ends were 6 bases for V and 2 bases for J; bases not matched to a gene: 3. The germline CDR1 and CDR2 sequences are MDHEN and SYDVKM. The CDR3 contains 14 residues. CDR3 coding DNA: TGTGCCAGCAGGCAACTAGCGGGGGCCTACGAGCAGTACTTC. Translated: CASRQLAGAYEQYF.

This clone has a handful of counts. The gene calls are TRBV5-1 and TRBJ2-7, with D tentatively TRBD1 (5 bases). V lost 4 bases, J lost 6 bases, and 14 bases lay in between. The CDR3 is made up of 13 amino acids. Germline V gene sequence: CDR1 SGHRS, CDR2 YFSETQ. CDR3 region: CASSPTTGGEQYF. Written as DNA, the CDR3 is TGCGCCAGCAGCCCAACAACAGGCGGCGAGCAGTACTTC.

The gene calls are TRBV28 and TRBJ2-7, with 10 nucleotides matching TRBD2. The germline gives CDR1 MDHEN, CDR2 SYDVKM. With 6 bases clipped from V and 3 bases from J, the junction kept 8 bases outside the gene matches. The CDR3 is 15 residues long. CDR3 amino acids: CASRTSGSTHYEQYF. In nucleotides, the CDR3 is TGTGCCAGCAGGACTAGCGGGTCGACCCACTACGAGCAGTACTTC.

CDR3 sequence: CASSSLGGSREKLFF. The CDR3 DNA is TGTGCCAGCAGCTCGCTCGGAGGTTCGAGGGAAAAACTGTTTTTT. The gene calls are TRBV11-2 and TRBJ1-4; D is unclear. Germline lookup yields CDR1 SGHAT and CDR2 FQNNGV. This CDR3 comprises 15 residues. V lost 4 bases and J 8 bases, leaving 17 bases between the germline ends.

This clone was detected only a few times. The V gene is TRBV28, the J gene TRBJ2-3; D is perhaps TRBD1 (5 bases). The V and J ends lost 7 bases and 3 bases respectively, with 11 bases between them. Per germline, CDR1 MDHEN and CDR2 SYDVKM. This CDR3 region has 13 residues. CDR3 coding DNA: TGTGCCAGCACCACAGGTGGGACAGATACGCAGTATTTT. It yields the protein CASTTGGTDTQYF.

The chain carries TRBV28 and TRBJ2-2; D uncertain. The CDR3 has 14 amino acids. In germline, CDR1 is MDHEN, CDR2 SYDVKM. Trimming cost V 5 bases and J 6 bases, with 13 bases left between them. This chain's CDR3 is CASSRLAAAGELFF. The DNA of the CDR3 is TGTGCCAGCAGTCGACTGGCGGCAGCCGGGGAGCTGTTTTTT.